This T cell receptor (beta chain) was obtained from a study of graft-versus-host responses after intestinal transplantation. V was trimmed by 0 bases and J by 0 bases, leaving 9 bases between them. Germline values: CDR1 KGHSH, CDR2 LQKENI. This CDR3 spans 16 amino acids. Produced via immunoSEQ multiplex PCR; TCRdb's table is partial and in-frame only. Of 150,000 or so clones in the sample, about nine tenths were seen once. In the case of this clone: What it binds is not known.

The rearrangement uses TRBV18 and TRBJ2-1; tentatively, D is TRBD1 (5 bases). Material: unstimulated CD4+ T cells sorted from spleen or lymph node cells, obtained before intestinal transplant. This TCR came from a human donor who received an intestinal transplant. This CDR3 is CASSPPVGLSYNEQFF. Here the CDR3 DNA reads TGTGCCAGCTCACCACCCGTGGGGCTCTCCTACAATGAGCAGTTCTTC.